This T cell receptor beta chain is drawn from a study of regulatory T cells in long-lasting Graves disease. General observations from the study: TRBV28 was favored in persistent disease, as were TRBJ1-2 and TRBJ2-5.

With iRepertoire HTBI primers and Arm-PCR of CDR3 regions, TCR beta libraries were built. TCRdb passed the multiplex PCR reads through MiXCR, listing each CDR3 protein once. The top ten clones hold around 19% of a sample with 680,000 or so distinct CDR3 sequences, roughly 15% of them seen once. In this sample, this clonotype turned up many times. Its antigen is unidentified. V was shortened by 5 bases and J by 8 bases, with 15 bases between the two germline ends. The germline V gene encodes CDR1 SGHTA and CDR2 FQGNSA. CDR3 length equals 13 residues. As to time point: newly diagnosed GD, antithyroid drugs for less than 3 months. Generation of the TCR library employed RNA extracted from PBMCs. The data were also submitted as part of a second study, on T cells in Graves' hyperthyroidism and ophthalmopathy. Per that study: Graves' hyperthyroidism showing no ophthalmopathy progression within 18 months was considered stable. In making diagnoses, clinical symptoms, serum thyroxine and TRAb, thyroid ultrasound and orbital computed tomography were all used.

The chain has TRBV7-2 and TRBJ1-1; no firm D call. The receptor was derived from a woman aged 25-40 years with Graves disease. Source: peripheral blood mononuclear cells (PBMCs), taken at new diagnosis, from a patient treated with antithyroid drugs. The CDR3 loop is CASSLGRVREAFF. CDR3 sequence (DNA): TGTGCCAGCAGCCTTGGGAGAGTCCGCGAAGCTTTCTTT.